This paragraph reports one T cell receptor beta chain. Trimming shortened V by 6 bases and J by 4 bases, and 13 bases separated the two germline ends. Germline CDR1 SNHLY, CDR2 FYNNEI. The CDR3 runs 13 residues. The data originate from a study of cytomegalovirus exposure and HLA in healthy donors. The study ran its PCR with 60 Vbeta and 13 Jbeta primers. Some clones are missing from TCRdb's copy, which holds only in-frame ones; the method was immunoSEQ multiplex PCR. The repertoire includes some 200,000 clones, over 70% of them detected once, and over 2% sits in the top ten. The sample consisted of PBMCs. J is TRBJ2-7 and V is TRBV2, with D perhaps matching TRBD1 (5 bases). This clonotype was sampled from a woman aged 25 to 39 in good health and CMV-seronegative. The CDR3: CASSPGARYEQYF. DNA for the CDR3: TGTGCCAGCAGCCCTGGGGCCAGATACGAGCAGTACTTC.